The present TCR beta chain was sequenced within a study of T-cell reconstitution after alpha-beta-depleted transplantation in children. The TCRbeta library incorporated unique molecular identifiers. MiXCR, run by TCRdb on the PCR reads, gives a single entry per CDR3 protein. The sample comprises hundreds of thousands of distinct CDR3 sequences, around 15% of which are singletons, and about 41% rests with the top ten. This clonotype was picked up a small number of times. The CDR3 has 13 residues. The V gene's germline CDR1 is SQVTM and CDR2 ANQGSEA. With V trimmed by 5 bases and J by 4 bases, 7 bases remained unmatched.

The clonotype comes from a male patient aged 2 to 10 who had a stem cell transplant for acute lymphoblastic leukemia, so the T cells may come from the graft donor. The genes are TRBV29-1 and TRBJ2-7; 8 bases agree with TRBD2. The sequenced sample was PBMCs, mostly from graft donor cells, obtained 360 days after TCRalphabeta/CD19-depleted stem cell transplant. The CDR3 DNA sequence: TGCAGCGTTTGTTCAAGCGGGAGATACGAGCAGTACTTC. Protein product: CSVCSSGRYEQYF.